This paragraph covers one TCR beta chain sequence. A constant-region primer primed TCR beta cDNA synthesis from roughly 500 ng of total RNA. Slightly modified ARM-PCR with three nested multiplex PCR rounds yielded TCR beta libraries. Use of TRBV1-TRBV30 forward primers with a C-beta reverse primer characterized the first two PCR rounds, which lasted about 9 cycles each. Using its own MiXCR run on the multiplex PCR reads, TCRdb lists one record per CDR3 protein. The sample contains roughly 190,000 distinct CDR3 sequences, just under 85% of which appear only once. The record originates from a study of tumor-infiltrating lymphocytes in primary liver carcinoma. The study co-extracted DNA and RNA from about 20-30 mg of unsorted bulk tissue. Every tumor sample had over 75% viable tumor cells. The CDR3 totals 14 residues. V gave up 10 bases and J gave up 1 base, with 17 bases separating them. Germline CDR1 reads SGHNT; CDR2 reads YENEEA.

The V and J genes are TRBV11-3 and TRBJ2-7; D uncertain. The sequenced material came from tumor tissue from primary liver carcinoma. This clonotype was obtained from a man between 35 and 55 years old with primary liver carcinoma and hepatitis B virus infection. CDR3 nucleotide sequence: TGTGCCACTCGACTTTGGGTGACTTCCTACGAGCAGTACTTC. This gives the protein CATRLWVTSYEQYF.